Below, 23 T cell receptor beta chains from the same sample are listed, as sequenced in a study of blood T cell repertoires in COVID-19. Repertoires were generated with immunoSEQ multiplex PCR, while TCRdb's copy carries only in-frame clones and drops some. This table holds 40,000 to 60,000 clones, about 83% found once. The sample consisted of peripheral blood. These receptors were obtained from a man in his forties or fifties with acute or convalescent COVID-19.

The genes are TRBV10-3 and TRBJ1-5; 7 bases align to TRBD1. With V trimmed by 7 bases and J by 0 bases, 3 bases remained unmatched. Germline V gives CDR1 ENHRY, CDR2 SYGVKD. The CDR3 totals 14 residues. The CDR3 sequence is CAIKDRDSNQPQHF. The CDR3 nucleotides are TGTGCCATCAAAGACAGGGATAGCAATCAGCCCCAGCATTTT.

The genes are TRBV3-1 (or the pseudogene TRBV3-2) and TRBJ1-4, with D unclear. Germline V CDR1 and CDR2: LGHDT, YNNKEL (reference sequence). V was shortened by 3 bases and J by 6 bases, with 11 bases between the two germline ends. This CDR3 comprises 14 residues. The CDR3 reads CASSQAGRDEKLFF. The CDR3 bases are TGTGCCAGCAGCCAGGCCGGGCGGGATGAAAAACTGTTTTTT.

This sequence joins TRBV19 and TRBJ1-1, with D possibly TRBD1 on 5 matching bases. The V end was cut by 4 bases, the J end by 2 bases, with 11 bases between. This CDR3 contains 14 residues. The V gene's germline CDR1 is LNHDA and CDR2 SQIVND (reference sequence). This CDR3 is CASSKMGLNTEAFF. The CDR3 DNA follows: TGTGCCAGTAGTAAGATGGGACTAAACACTGAAGCTTTCTTT.

This rearrangement joins TRBV7-9 to TRBJ1-5; 7 positions agree with TRBD1. This CDR3 is built from 14 residues. Germline V CDR1 and CDR2: SEHNR, FQNEAQ (reference sequence). The V gene end was trimmed by 5 bases and the J gene end by 5 bases; junction bases not matched to a gene: 6. The CDR3 sequence: CASSQTGRHQPQHF. CDR3 nucleotide sequence: TGTGCCAGCAGCCAGACAGGGCGCCATCAGCCCCAGCATTTT.

This CDR3 reads CASSLVGWKDTQYF. The CDR3 DNA sequence: TGTGCCAGCAGCTTAGTGGGCTGGAAAGATACGCAGTATTTT. The chain links TRBV7-2 to TRBJ2-3; D gene unclear. Trimming took off 1 base at V and 5 bases at J, with 10 bases between the two ends. CDR3 length: 14 residues. Per the germline V gene, CDR1 is SGHTA and CDR2 is FQGNSA.

This clone has just one count. This rearrangement joins TRBV19 to TRBJ1-5, with TRBD1 matching over 7 bases. The ends lost 3 bases at V and 7 bases at J; junction bases unmatched: 9. The germline gives CDR1 LNHDA, CDR2 SQIVND (reference sequence). The CDR3 consists of 15 residues. CDR3 DNA sequence: TGTGCCAGTAGTATCGGGACAGTCTTCGTACAGCCCCAGCATTTT. Its protein product is CASSIGTVFVQPQHF.

As DNA, the CDR3 is TGCGCCAGCAGCGTCGGGCCAGGGGATTCCCAGCATTTT. This sequence encodes CASSVGPGDSQHF. This chain joins TRBV5-1 and TRBJ1-5; possibly TRBD1 for D (6 bases). Trimming took off 4 bases at V and 11 bases at J, with 16 bases between the two ends. This CDR3 has 13 amino acids. The germline V gene has CDR1 SGHRS and CDR2 YFSETQ.

The CDR3 sequence: CASSSGLAGLNTGELFF. The CDR3 DNA reads TGTGCCAGCAGCTCGGGACTAGCGGGACTGAACACCGGGGAGCTGTTTTTT. The gene calls are TRBV7-2 and TRBJ2-2, with 13 bases fitting TRBD2. The ends lost 4 bases at V and 1 base at J; junction bases unmatched: 3. The CDR3 runs to 17 residues. Germline assignment: CDR1 SGHTA and CDR2 FQGNSA.

The chain carries TRBV10-1 and TRBJ1-2, with D perhaps matching TRBD1 (5 bases). V was clipped by 2 bases and J by 2 bases, with 6 bases between them. From germline, CDR1 is WNHNN and CDR2 SYGVQD (reference sequence). The CDR3 is 13 amino acids. This CDR3 is CASSEDSNYGYTF. Written as DNA, the CDR3 is TGCGCCAGCAGTGAGGACAGCAACTATGGCTACACCTTC.

The rearrangement joins TRBV6-2 or TRBV6-3 to TRBJ2-7, with 8 bases lining up with TRBD1. This CDR3 is built from 16 residues. CDR1 is MNHEY and CDR2 is SVGEGT in the germline V gene. With V trimmed by 5 bases and J by 1 base, 10 bases remained unmatched. For the CDR3, the DNA is TGTGCCAGCAGTCCCTTTTGGACAGGGATATCCTACGAGCAGTACTTC. This encodes CASSPFWTGISYEQYF.

This chain joins TRBV7-6 and TRBJ2-2; D unclear. The ends were cut back, 2 bases at V and 1 base at J, with 8 bases in the middle. CDR3 size: 15 residues. Germline CDR1 is SGHVS and CDR2 is FNYEAQ. The CDR3 sequence: CASSLTLLNTGELFF. The CDR3 DNA is TGTGCCAGCAGCTTAACTCTCCTGAACACCGGGGAGCTGTTTTTT.

The chain uses TRBV4-1 and TRBJ2-3; 11 bases fit TRBD1. V dropped 1 base and J dropped 2; count of bases not matched to a gene: 11. The CDR3 is made up of 19 amino acids. CDR1 and CDR2 from the germline V gene are MGHRA and YSYEKL. The chain's CDR3 is CASSQVRTGGKHYTDTQYF. The CDR3 DNA is TGCGCCAGCAGCCAAGTTCGGACAGGGGGCAAACACTACACAGATACGCAGTATTTT.

This clone was seen only a few times. The chain recombines TRBV7-9 with TRBJ1-2, with D possibly TRBD1 on 6 matching bases. Per the germline V gene, CDR1 is SEHNR and CDR2 is FQNEAQ (reference sequence). V lost 11 bases, J lost 4 bases, and 11 bases lay in between. CDR3 size: 11 residues. CDR3 coding DNA: TGTGCCGTGGGGGCTCTCTATGGCTACACCTTC. Its translation is CAVGALYGYTF.

V is TRBV18 and J is TRBJ2-1, with D possibly TRBD2 on 7 matching bases. The CDR3 covers 15 residues. Germline assignment: CDR1 KGHSH and CDR2 LQKENI. V lost 0 bases, J lost 6 bases, and 12 bases lay in between. The CDR3 DNA follows: TGTGCCAGCTCACCACCAACGGGGGGCCTCAATGAGCAGTTCTTC. This sequence encodes CASSPPTGGLNEQFF.

The chain carries TRBV27 and TRBJ2-1; D gene ambiguous. The length of the CDR3 is 16 residues. The germline V and J ends were trimmed by 0 bases and 2 bases, with 11 bases remaining between them. Germline CDR1 and CDR2: MNHEY and SMNVEV (reference sequence). The chain's CDR3 is CASSLSKYYAYNEQFF. Written as DNA, the CDR3 is TGTGCCAGCAGTTTATCGAAGTACTACGCCTACAATGAGCAGTTCTTC.

J is TRBJ1-2 and V is TRBV4-3; the D is unclear. Germline values: CDR1 LGHNA, CDR2 YSLEER. The CDR3 runs to 14 residues. V gave up 4 bases and J gave up 8 bases, with 17 bases separating them. In DNA, the CDR3 is TGCGCCAGCAGCCTACCCGCCGCCGGGGAAGGCTACACCTTC. Translating gives CASSLPAAGEGYTF.

The chain uses TRBV30 and TRBJ1-3; tentatively, D is TRBD1 (5 bases). Trimming took 4 bases from V and 4 from J, leaving 14 bases between them. There are 14 residues in the CDR3. Germline-derived CDR1 and CDR2 are GTSNPN and SVGIG (reference sequence). The CDR3 region is CAWMVRALGNTIYF. The CDR3, as DNA: TGTGCCTGGATGGTCAGGGCCTTGGGAAACACCATATATTTT.

The gene calls are TRBV7-9 and TRBJ1-2; D unclear. Trimming removed 5 bases from V and 4 bases from J, with 8 bases in between. Germline lookup yields CDR1 SEHNR and CDR2 FQNEAQ (reference sequence). There are 12 residues in the CDR3. CDR3 bases: TGTGCCAGCAGCAAAGACGGCTATGGCTACACCTTC. It codes for CASSKDGYGYTF.

The chain uses TRBV18 and TRBJ2-3; D is undetermined. The V end was cut by 3 bases, the J end by 2 bases, with 24 bases between. Germline assignment: CDR1 KGHSH and CDR2 LQKENI. This CDR3 spans 19 amino acids. As DNA, the CDR3 is TGTGCCAGCTCACCCACGCTAATGACGGAACACAGCAACACAGATACGCAGTATTTT. Protein sequence: CASSPTLMTEHSNTDTQYF. The full variable domain, completed using reference TRBV18 and TRBJ2-3, is NAGVMQNPRHLVRRRGQEARLRCSPMKGHSHVYWYRQLPEEGLKFMVYLQKENIIDESGMPKERFSAEFPKEGPSILRIQQVVRGDSAAYFCASSPTLMTEHSNTDTQYFGPGTRLTVL.

The chain is built from TRBV6-1 and TRBJ1-2; D uncertain. Trimming removed 3 bases from V and 3 bases from J, with 14 bases in between. CDR3 length: 15 amino acids. Germline V gene lookup returns CDR1 MNHNS and CDR2 SASEGT. The CDR3 loop reads CASSDVVGIYYGYTF. The CDR3 region has the DNA TGTGCCAGCAGTGATGTGGTGGGCATTTACTATGGCTACACCTTC.

The chain links TRBV21-1 to TRBJ1-4; the table's D call, TRBD1, has no DNA check behind it. TRBV21-1 is deemed a pseudogene. There are 15 residues in the CDR3. The CDR3 DNA sequence: TGTGCCAGCAGCAAATGGCAGGGGGGTAATGAAAAACTGTTTTTT. Translating gives CASSKWQGGNEKLFF.

A remark on this clone: The junction and the germline gene differ at one end; a read error may be behind it. V usage is TRBV2 and J usage is TRBJ1-6; 7 bases fit TRBD1. Per germline, CDR1 SNHLY and CDR2 FYNNEI. The CDR3 spans 14 residues. The CDR3: CASRVGQANSPLHF. The CDR3 coding sequence is TGTGCTAGCAGGGTAGGACAGGCTAATTCACCCCTCCACTTT. Looking up the rest from reference TRBV2 and TRBJ1-6 gives the full variable domain: EPEVTQTPSHQVTQMGQEVILRCVPISNHLYFYWYRQILGQKVEFLVSFYNNEISEKSEIFDDQFSVERPDGSNFTLKIRSTKLEDSAMYFCASRVGQANSPLHFGNGTRLTVT.

This sequence joins TRBV28 and TRBJ1-5; D is possibly TRBD1 (5 bases). V lost 1 base and J lost 2, with 9 bases in between. CDR3 length: 15 residues. CDR1 is MDHEN and CDR2 is SYDVKM in the germline V gene. The CDR3 coding sequence is TGTGCCAGCAGTTTATTGCAGGGTGGCAATCAGCCCCAGCATTTT. Encoded protein: CASSLLQGGNQPQHF.